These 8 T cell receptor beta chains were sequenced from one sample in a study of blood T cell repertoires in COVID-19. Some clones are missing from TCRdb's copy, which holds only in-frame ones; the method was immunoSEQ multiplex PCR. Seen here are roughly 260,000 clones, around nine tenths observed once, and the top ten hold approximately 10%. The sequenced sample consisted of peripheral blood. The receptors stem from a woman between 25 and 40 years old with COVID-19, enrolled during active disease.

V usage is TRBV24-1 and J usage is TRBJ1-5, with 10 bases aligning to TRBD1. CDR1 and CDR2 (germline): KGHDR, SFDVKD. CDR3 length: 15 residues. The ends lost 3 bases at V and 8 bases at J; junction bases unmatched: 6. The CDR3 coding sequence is TGTGCCACCAGTGATCGACAGGGGGCCGGGGAGCCCCAGCATTTT. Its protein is CATSDRQGAGEPQHF.

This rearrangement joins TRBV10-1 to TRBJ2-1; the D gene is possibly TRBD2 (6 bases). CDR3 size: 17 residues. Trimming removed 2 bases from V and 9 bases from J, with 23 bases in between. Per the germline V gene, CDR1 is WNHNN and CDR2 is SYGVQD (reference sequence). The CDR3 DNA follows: TGCGCCAGCAGTGAGAATCGACTAGGGAAGACAGATGGTGAGCAGTTCTTC. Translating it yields CASSENRLGKTDGEQFF.

The CDR3 coding sequence is TGTGCCAGCAGCTTGACTAGCGGGCTCTCGGATACGCAGTATTTT. Amino acids: CASSLTSGLSDTQYF. The chain recombines TRBV28 with TRBJ2-3; 10 bases align to TRBD2. J gave up 6 bases and V 6 bases, and 9 bases lay outside the gene matches. In germline, CDR1 is MDHEN, CDR2 SYDVKM. This CDR3 is built from 15 residues. The whole variable domain, filled in from reference TRBV28 and TRBJ2-3, reads DVKVTQSSRYLVKRTGEKVFLECVQDMDHENMFWYRQDPGLGLRLIYFSYDVKMKEKGDIPEGYSVSREKKERFSLILESASTNQTSMYLCASSLTSGLSDTQYFGPGTRLTVL.

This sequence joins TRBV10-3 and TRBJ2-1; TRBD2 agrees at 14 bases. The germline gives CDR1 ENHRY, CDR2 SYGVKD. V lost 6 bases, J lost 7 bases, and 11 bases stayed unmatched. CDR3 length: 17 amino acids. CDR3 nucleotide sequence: TGTGCCATCAGGGGACTAGCGGGAGAGAGGGGGGGGAATGAGCAGTTCTTC. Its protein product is CAIRGLAGERGGNEQFF.

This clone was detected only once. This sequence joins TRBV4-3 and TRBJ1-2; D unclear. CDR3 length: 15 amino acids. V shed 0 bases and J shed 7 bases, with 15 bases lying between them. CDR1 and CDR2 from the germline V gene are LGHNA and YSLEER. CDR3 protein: CASSQDAWARGGYTF. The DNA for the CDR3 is TGCGCCAGCAGCCAAGATGCGTGGGCTCGGGGTGGCTACACCTTC.

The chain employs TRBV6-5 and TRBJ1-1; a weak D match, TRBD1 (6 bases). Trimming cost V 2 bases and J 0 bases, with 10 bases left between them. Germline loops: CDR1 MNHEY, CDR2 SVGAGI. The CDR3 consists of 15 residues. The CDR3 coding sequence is TGTGCCAGCAGTTACAGGGCAGGGGTGAACACTGAAGCTTTCTTT. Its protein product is CASSYRAGVNTEAFF.

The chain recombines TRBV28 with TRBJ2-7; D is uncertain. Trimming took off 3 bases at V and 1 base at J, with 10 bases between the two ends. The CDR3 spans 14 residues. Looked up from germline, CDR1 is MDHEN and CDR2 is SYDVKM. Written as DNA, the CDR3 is TGTGCCAGCAGTTTTTGGGCAGGTTCCTACGAGCAGTACTTC. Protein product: CASSFWAGSYEQYF.

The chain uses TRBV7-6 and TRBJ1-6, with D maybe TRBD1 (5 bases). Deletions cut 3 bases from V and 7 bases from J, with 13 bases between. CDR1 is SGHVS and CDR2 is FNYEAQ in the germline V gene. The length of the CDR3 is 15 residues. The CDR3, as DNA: TGTGCCAGCAGCTTGGGTTTGCAGGGAAATTCACCCCTCCACTTT. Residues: CASSLGLQGNSPLHF.